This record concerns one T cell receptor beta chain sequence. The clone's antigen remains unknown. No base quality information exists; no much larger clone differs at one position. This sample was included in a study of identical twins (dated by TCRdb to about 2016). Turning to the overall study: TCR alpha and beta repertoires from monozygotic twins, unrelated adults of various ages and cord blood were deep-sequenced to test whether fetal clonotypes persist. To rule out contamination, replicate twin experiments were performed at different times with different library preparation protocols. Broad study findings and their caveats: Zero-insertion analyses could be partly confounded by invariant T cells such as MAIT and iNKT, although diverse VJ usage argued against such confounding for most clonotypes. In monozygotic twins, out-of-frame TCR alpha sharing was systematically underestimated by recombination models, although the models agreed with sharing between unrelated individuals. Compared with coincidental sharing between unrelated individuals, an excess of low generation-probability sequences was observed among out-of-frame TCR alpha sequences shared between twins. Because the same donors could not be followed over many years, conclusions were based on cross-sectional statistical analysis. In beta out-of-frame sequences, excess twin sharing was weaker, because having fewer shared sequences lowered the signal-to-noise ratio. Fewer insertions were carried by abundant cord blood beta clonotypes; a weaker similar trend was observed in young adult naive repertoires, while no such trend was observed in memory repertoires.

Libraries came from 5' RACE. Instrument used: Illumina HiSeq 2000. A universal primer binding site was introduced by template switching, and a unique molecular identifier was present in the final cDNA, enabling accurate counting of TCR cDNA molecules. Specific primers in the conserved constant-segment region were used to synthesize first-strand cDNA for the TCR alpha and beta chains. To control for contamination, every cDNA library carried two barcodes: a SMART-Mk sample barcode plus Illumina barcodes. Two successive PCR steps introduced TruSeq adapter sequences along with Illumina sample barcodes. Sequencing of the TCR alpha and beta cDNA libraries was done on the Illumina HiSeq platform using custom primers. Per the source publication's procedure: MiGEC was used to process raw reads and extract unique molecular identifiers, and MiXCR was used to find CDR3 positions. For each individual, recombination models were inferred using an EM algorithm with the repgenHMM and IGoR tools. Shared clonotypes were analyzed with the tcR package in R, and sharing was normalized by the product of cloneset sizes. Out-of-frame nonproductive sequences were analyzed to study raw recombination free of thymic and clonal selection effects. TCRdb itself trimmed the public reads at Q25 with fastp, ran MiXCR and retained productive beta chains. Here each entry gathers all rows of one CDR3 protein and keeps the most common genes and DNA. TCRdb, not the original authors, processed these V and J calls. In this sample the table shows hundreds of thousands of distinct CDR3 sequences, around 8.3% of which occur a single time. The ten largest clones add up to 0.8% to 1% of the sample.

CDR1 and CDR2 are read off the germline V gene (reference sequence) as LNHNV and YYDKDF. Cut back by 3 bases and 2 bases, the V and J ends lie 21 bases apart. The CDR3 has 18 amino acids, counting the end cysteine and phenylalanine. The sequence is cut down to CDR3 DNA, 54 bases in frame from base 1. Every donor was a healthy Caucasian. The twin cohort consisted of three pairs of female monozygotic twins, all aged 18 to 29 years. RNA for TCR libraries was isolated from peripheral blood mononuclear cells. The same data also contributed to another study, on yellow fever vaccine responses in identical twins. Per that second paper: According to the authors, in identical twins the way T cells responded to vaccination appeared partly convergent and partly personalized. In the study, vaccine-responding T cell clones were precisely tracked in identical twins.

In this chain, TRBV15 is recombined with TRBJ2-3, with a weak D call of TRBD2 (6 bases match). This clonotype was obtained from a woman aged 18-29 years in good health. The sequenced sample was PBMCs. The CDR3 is CATSSAEGTLATTDTQYF. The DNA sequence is TGTGCCACCAGCAGCGCAGAGGGAACACTAGCTACCACAGATACGCAGTATTTT.